This T cell receptor (beta chain) originates from a study of regulatory T cells in long-lasting Graves disease. Time point described: persistent/refractory GD, antithyroid drugs over 5 years with positive TRAb. PBMC-derived RNA was used for the TCR library. The peripheral blood volume drawn was around 9.6 milliliters, and it was collected into EDTA tubes. This CDR3 region has 14 residues. V was shortened by 3 bases and J by 2 bases, with 11 bases between the two germline ends. Relying on iRepertoire HTBI primers and Arm-PCR of CDR3 regions, the team built TCR beta libraries. TCRdb re-derived calls from the multiplex PCR reads in MiXCR, one entry per CDR3 protein. Of 350,000 to 500,000 distinct CDR3 sequences listed, 21% were seen once; the top ten hold approximately 15%. This clonotype has ten or more counts. The target antigen is unknown. Findings and limits, study-wide: Persistent cases favored TRBV28, TRBJ1-2 and TRBJ2-5. Researchers examined only peripheral blood and not thyroid tissue.

The clonotype originates from a female donor with Graves disease. The source material was peripheral blood mononuclear cells (PBMCs), sampled when the disease was refractory, from a patient treated with antithyroid drugs. The chain couples TRBV12-3 or TRBV12-4 to TRBJ2-7; D is ambiguous. This chain's CDR3 is CASSLETITYEQYF. DNA of the CDR3: TGTGCCAGCAGTTTGGAGACCATAACCTACGAGCAGTACTTC.